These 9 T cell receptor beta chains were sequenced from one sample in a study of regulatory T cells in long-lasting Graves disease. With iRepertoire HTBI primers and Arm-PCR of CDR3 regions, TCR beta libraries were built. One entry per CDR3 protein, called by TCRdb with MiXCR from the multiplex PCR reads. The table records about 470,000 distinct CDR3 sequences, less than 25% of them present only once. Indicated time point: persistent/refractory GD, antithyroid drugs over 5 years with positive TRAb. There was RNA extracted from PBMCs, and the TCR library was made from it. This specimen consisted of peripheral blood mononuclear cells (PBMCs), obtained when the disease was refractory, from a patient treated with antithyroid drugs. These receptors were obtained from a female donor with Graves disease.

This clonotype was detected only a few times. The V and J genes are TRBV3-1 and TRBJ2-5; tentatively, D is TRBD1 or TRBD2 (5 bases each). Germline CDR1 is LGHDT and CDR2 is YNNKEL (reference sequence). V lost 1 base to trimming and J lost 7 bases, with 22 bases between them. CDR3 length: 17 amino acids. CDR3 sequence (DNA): TGTGCCAGCAGCCAAGGGCGCGTAAGAGAGTTGGGGGTGACCCAGTACTTC. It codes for CASSQGRVRELGVTQYF.

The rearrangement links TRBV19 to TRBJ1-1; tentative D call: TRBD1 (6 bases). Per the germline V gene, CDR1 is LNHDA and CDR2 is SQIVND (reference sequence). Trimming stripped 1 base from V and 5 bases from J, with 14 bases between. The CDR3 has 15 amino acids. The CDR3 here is CASSIVGGLGTEAFF. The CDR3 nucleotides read TGTGCCAGTAGTATAGTGGGGGGCCTTGGGACTGAAGCTTTCTTT. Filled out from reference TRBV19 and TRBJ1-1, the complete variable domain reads DGGITQSPKYLFRKEGQNVTLSCEQNLNHDAMYWYRQDPGQGLRLIYYSQIVNDFQKGDIAEGYSVSREKKESFPLTVTSAQKNPTAFYLCASSIVGGLGTEAFFGQGTRLTVV.

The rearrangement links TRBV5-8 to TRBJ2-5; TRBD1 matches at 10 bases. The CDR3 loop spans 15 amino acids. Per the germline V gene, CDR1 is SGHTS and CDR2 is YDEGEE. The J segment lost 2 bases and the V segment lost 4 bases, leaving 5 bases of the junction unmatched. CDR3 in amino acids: CASSPTGQGQETQYF. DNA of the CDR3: TGTGCCAGCAGCCCAACGGGACAGGGGCAAGAGACCCAGTACTTC.

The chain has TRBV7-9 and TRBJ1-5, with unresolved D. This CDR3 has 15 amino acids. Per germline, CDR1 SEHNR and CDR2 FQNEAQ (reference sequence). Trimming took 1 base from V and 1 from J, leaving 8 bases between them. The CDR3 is CASSLGYGSNQPQHF. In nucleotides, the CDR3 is TGTGCCAGCAGCTTAGGGTATGGCAGCAATCAGCCCCAGCATTTT.

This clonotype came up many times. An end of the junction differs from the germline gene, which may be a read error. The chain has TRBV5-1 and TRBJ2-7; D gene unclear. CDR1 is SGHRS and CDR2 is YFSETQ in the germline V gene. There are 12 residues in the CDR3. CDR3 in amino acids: CASSLVGNEQYF. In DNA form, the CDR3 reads TGTGCCAGCAGCTTGGTGGGGAACGAGCAGTACTTC.

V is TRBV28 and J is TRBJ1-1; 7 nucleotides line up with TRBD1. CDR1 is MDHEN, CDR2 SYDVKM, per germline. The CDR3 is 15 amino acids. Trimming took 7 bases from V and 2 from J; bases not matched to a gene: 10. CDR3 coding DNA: TGTGCCAGCAACCCGACGGGACAGAGAAACACTGAAGCTTTCTTT. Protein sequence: CASNPTGQRNTEAFF. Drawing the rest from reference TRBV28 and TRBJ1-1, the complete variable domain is DVKVTQSSRYLVKRTGEKVFLECVQDMDHENMFWYRQDPGLGLRLIYFSYDVKMKEKGDIPEGYSVSREKKERFSLILESASTNQTSMYLCASNPTGQRNTEAFFGQGTRLTVV.

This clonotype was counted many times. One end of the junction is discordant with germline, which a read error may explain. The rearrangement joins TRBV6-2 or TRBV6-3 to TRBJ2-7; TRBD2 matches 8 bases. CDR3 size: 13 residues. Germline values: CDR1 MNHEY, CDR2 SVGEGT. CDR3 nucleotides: TGTGCCAGCAGTTTGTCGCTCACTAGCGGAGACACGTTC. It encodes CASSLSLTSGDTF.

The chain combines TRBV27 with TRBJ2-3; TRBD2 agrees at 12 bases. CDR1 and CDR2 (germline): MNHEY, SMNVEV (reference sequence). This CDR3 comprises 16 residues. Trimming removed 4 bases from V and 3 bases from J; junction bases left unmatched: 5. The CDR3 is CASSSGLAGNTDTQYF. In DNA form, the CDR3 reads TGTGCCAGCAGTTCCGGACTAGCGGGAAATACAGATACGCAGTATTTT.

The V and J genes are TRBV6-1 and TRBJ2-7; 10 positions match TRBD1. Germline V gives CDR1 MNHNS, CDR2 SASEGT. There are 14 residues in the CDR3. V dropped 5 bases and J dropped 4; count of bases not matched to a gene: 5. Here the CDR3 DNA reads TGTGCCAGCAGTCCCGGGACAGGGGAGTACGAGCAGTACTTC. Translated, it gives CASSPGTGEYEQYF.